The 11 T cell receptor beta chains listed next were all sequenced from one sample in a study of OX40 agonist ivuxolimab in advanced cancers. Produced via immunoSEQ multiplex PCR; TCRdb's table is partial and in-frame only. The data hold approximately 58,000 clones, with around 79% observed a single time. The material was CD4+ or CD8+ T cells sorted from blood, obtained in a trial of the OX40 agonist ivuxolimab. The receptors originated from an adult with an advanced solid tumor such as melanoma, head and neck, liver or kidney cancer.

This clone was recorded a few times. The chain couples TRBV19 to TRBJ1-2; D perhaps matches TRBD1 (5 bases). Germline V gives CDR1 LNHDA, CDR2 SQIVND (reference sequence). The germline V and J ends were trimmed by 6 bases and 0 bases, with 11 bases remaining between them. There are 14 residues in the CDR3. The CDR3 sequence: CASRLGGSNYGYTF. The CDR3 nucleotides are TGTGCCAGTAGGCTGGGGGGTTCTAACTATGGCTACACCTTC.

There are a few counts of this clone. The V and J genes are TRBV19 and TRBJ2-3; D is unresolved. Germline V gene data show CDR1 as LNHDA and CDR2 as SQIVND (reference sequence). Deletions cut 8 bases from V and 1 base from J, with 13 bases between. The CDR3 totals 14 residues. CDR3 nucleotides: TGTGCCAGTCGATTCGATACAGGCACAGATACGCAGTATTTT. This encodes CASRFDTGTDTQYF. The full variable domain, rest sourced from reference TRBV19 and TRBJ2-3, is DGGITQSPKYLFRKEGQNVTLSCEQNLNHDAMYWYRQDPGQGLRLIYYSQIVNDFQKGDIAEGYSVSREKKESFPLTVTSAQKNPTAFYLCASRFDTGTDTQYFGPGTRLTVL.

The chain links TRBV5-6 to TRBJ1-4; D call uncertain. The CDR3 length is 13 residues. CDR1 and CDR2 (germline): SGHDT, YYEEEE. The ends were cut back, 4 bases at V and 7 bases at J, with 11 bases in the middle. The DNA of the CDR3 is TGTGCCAGCAGCCCCGGCGAGCGTGAAAAACTGTTTTTT. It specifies CASSPGEREKLFF.

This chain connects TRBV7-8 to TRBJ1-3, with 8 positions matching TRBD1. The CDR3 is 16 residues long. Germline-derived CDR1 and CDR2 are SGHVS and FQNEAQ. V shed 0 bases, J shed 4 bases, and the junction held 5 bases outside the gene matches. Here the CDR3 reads CASSLAAGGLGNTIYF. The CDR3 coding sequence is TGTGCCAGCAGCTTAGCGGCAGGGGGCCTCGGAAACACCATATATTTT.

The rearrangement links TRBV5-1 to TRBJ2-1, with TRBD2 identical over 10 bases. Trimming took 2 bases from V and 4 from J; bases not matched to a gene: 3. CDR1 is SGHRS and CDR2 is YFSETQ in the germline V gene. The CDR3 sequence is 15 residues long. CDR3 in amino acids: CASSFSSGGYNEQFF. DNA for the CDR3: TGCGCCAGCAGCTTCTCTAGCGGGGGTTACAATGAGCAGTTCTTC.

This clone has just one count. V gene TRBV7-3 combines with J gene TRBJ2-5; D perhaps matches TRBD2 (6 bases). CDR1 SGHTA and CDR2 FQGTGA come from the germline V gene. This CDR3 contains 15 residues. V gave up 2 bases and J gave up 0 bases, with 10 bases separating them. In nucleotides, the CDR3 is TGTGCCAGCAGCTTAGCCGGGGGAAACCAAGAGACCCAGTACTTC. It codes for CASSLAGGNQETQYF.

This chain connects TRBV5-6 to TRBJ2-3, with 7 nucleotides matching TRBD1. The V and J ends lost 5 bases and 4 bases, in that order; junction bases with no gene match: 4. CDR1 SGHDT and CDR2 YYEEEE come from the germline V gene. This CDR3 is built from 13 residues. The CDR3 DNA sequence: TGTGCCAGCAGATCTACAGGGGCAGATACGCAGTATTTT. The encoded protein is CASRSTGADTQYF.

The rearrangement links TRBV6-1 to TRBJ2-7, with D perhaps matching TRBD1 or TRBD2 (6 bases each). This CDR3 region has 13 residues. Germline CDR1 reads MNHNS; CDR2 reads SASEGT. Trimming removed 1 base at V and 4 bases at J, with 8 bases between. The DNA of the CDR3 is TGTGCCAGCAGTGAAGAGGGGGGTTACGAGCAGTACTTC. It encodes CASSEEGGYEQYF.

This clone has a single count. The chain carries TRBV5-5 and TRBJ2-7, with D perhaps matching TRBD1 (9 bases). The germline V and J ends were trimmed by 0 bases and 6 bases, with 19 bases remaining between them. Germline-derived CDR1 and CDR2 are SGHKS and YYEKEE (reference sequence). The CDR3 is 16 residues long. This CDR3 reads CASSLAGGGTGREQYF. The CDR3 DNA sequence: TGTGCCAGCAGCTTGGCAGGCGGGGGGACAGGGCGCGAGCAGTACTTC.

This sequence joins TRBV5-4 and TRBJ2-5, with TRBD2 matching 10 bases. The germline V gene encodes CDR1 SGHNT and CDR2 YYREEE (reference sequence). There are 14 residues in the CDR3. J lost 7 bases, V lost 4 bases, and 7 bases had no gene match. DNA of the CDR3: TGTGCCAGCAGCCGACTAGCGGGTGGAGGGACCCAGTACTTC. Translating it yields CASSRLAGGGTQYF.

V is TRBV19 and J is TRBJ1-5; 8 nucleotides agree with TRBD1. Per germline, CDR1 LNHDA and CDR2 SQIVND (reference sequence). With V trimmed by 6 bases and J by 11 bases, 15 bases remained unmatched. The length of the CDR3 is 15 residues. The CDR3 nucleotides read TGTGCCAGTAGCTCCCCCGGACAGGGCCGCATGGCCCAGCATTTT. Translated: CASSSPGQGRMAQHF.